These 6 T cell receptor beta chains share one sample of origin, sequenced in a study of shared clonotypes between healthy human individuals (TCRdb year 2020). Library prep was done by the immunoSEQ multiplex PCR assay. Sourced from immuneACCESS, this table was stored by TCRdb with only in-frame sequences that have V and J called. A share of the clones is absent; for the studies checked, an unresolved V gene accounts for under half, and the remainder has no known explanation. Across this sample there are approximately 940,000 clones, with about 80% seen only once. The ten top clones hold roughly 1.5% of the sample. The sample consisted of memory CD4+ T cells sorted from blood. Sample cell subset or site, as interpreted from the label and publication: CD45RA-negative fraction. Every receptor here comes from a man between 18 and 35 years old in good health.

V gene TRBV28 combines with J gene TRBJ1-2, with 9 bases aligning to TRBD1. This CDR3 has 14 residues. Germline-derived CDR1 and CDR2 are MDHEN and SYDVKM. V was clipped by 7 bases and J by 8 bases; unmatched bases: 11. The CDR3 sequence: CASINGGDRVGYTF. The CDR3 DNA reads as TGTGCCAGCATCAATGGCGGGGACAGGGTCGGCTACACCTTC.

The CDR3 nucleotides read TGTGCCAGCAGATTGGACCCTTCAGACCGTCATACGCAGTATTTT. Its protein is CASRLDPSDRHTQYF. This chain joins TRBV12-1 and TRBJ2-3. TRBV12-1 is recorded as a pseudogene. The CDR3 extends over 15 amino acids.

This clone was found once. This rearrangement joins TRBV5-6 to TRBJ1-6; D perhaps matches TRBD1 (5 bases). With 0 bases removed from V and 8 bases from J, the gap between germline ends came to 6 bases. CDR1 and CDR2 from the germline V gene are SGHDT and YYEEEE. The CDR3 totals 13 residues. CDR3 in DNA: TGTGCCAGCAGCTTGGGGGGGGATTCACCCCTCCACTTT. Protein: CASSLGGDSPLHF.

V and J are TRBV19 and TRBJ2-7, with D maybe TRBD1 (6 bases). V was pared by 5 bases and J by 0 bases, with 11 bases between. The CDR3 is 14 amino acids. Per the germline V gene, CDR1 is LNHDA and CDR2 is SQIVND (reference sequence). The CDR3 DNA reads TGTGCCAGTAGTGTCCGGGACACCTCCTACGAGCAGTACTTC. Translated: CASSVRDTSYEQYF. The variable domain in full, with the rest retrieved from reference TRBV19 and TRBJ2-7, is DGGITQSPKYLFRKEGQNVTLSCEQNLNHDAMYWYRQDPGQGLRLIYYSQIVNDFQKGDIAEGYSVSREKKESFPLTVTSAQKNPTAFYLCASSVRDTSYEQYFGPGTRLTVT.

This clone appeared a few times. The chain has TRBV7-2 and TRBJ1-6, with a possible D match to TRBD1 (5 bases). Germline V gene data show CDR1 as SGHTA and CDR2 as FQGNSA. This CDR3 has 14 residues. Trimming cost V 7 bases and J 13 bases, with 20 bases left between them. CDR3 DNA sequence: TGTGCCAGCACCGGAGGGAGAGGGGAGTCGCCCCTCCACTTT. Amino acid sequence: CASTGGRGESPLHF.

This clone showed up just once. Distinct nucleotide sequences in the sample also encode this CDR3. CDR3 sequence reads: CASSLTSGSGTGELFF. The CDR3 DNA reads as TGCGCCAGCAGCCTCACTAGCGGGAGCGGCACCGGGGAGCTGTTTTTT. The J gene is TRBJ2-2, the V gene TRBV5-1; 11 bases fit TRBD2. Germline assignment: CDR1 SGHRS and CDR2 YFSETQ. The V segment lost 4 bases and the J segment 4 bases; nucleotides outside the gene matches: 6. The CDR3 totals 16 residues.